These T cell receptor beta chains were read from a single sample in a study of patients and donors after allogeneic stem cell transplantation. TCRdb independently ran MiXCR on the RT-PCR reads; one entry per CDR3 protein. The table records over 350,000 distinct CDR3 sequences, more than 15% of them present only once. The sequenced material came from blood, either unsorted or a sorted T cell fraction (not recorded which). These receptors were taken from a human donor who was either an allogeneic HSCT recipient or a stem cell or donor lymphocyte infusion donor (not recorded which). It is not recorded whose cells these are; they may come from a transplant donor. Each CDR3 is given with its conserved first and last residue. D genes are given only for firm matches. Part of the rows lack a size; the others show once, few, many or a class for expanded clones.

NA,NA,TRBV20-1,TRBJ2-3,CSARTAADTQYF,TGCAGTGCTAGAACAGCGGCAGATACGCAGTATTTT
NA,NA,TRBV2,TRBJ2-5,CASSGSQRKILNF,TGTGCCAGCAGTGGATCACAGAGGAAGATCTTGAACTTC
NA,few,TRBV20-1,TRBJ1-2,CSAIQIRGYTF,TGCAGTGCTATTCAAATTCGTGGCTACACCTTC
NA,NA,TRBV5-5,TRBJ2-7,CASSSPGRSYEQYF,TGTGCCAGCAGCTCCCCGGGACGGAGCTACGAGCAGTACTTC
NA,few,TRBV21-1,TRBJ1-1,CASSRRTGGALNTEAFF,TGTGCCAGCAGCAGGAGGACAGGGGGCGCGTTGAACACTGAAGCTTTCTTT
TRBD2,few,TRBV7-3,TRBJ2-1,CASSHSGGSYNEQFF,TGTGCCAGCAGCCATAGCGGGGGCTCCTACAATGAGCAGTTCTTC
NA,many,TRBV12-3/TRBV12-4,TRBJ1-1,CASSLIKNTEAFF,TGTGCCAGCAGTTTAATCAAGAACACTGAAGCTTTCTTT
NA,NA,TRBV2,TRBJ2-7,CASIRGTYTYEQYF,TGTGCCAGCATAAGAGGGACATACACCTACGAGCAGTACTTC
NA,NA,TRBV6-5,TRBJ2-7,CASSYSSPRREQYF,TGTGCCAGCAGTTACTCGTCTCCAAGGCGGGAGCAGTACTTC
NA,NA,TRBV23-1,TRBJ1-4,CASRGKCEKLFF,TGCGCCAGCAGGGGCAAGTGTGAAAAACTGTTTTTT
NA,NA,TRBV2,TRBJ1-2,CASTLTGNGYTF,TGTGCCAGCACCTTGACTGGGAATGGCTACACCTTC
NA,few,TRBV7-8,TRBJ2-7,CASSLETSSYEQYF,TGTGCCAGCAGCTTAGAGACTAGCTCCTACGAGCAGTACTTC
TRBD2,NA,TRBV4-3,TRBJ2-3,CASSQRASGELRSTDTQYF,TGCGCCAGCAGCCAACGCGCTAGCGGGGAGCTTAGGAGCACAGATACGCAGTATTTT
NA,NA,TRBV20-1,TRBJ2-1,CSAGDIRGPYNEQFF,TGCAGTGCGGGGGACATTCGCGGACCCTACAATGAGCAGTTCTTC
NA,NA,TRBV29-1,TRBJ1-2,CSVPRGETYGYTF,TGCAGCGTACCTAGGGGGGAAACCTATGGCTACACCTTC
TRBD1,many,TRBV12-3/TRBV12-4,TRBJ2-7,CASRTGAEQYF,TGTGCCAGCAGGACAGGGGCCGAGCAGTACTTC
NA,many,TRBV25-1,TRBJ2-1,CASCGTHNEQFF,TGTGCCAGCTGCGGGACTCACAATGAGCAGTTCTTC
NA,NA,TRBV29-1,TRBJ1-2,CSVEDPRYRADRYTF,TGCAGCGTTGAAGACCCCAGGTATCGAGCGGATCGCTACACCTTC
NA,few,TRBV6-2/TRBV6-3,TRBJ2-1,CASSYSIVSSYNEQFF,TGTGCCAGCAGTTACTCGATAGTTAGCTCCTACAATGAGCAGTTCTTC
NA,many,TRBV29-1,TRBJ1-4,CSVPKQVSTNEKLFF,TGCAGCGTCCCCAAGCAGGTTTCAACTAATGAAAAACTGTTTTTT
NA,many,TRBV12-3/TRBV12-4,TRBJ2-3,CASSLWRFPDTQYF,TGTGCCAGCAGTCTATGGAGGTTTCCAGATACGCAGTATTTT
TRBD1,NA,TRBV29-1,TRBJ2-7,CSVEGGQGTYEQYF,TGCAGCGTTGAAGGGGGACAGGGCACCTACGAGCAGTACTTC
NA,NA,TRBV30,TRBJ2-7,CGWRFGTGGEQYF,TGTGGCTGGAGGTTCGGGACCGGCGGGGAGCAGTACTTC
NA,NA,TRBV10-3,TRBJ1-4,CAIGRPGGEKLFF,TGTGCCATCGGCCGGCCAGGCGGAGAAAAACTGTTTTTT
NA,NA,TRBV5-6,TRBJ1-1,CASTATGDAEAFF,TGTGCCAGCACCGCGACGGGTGACGCTGAAGCTTTCTTT
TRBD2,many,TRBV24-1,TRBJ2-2,CATSDFPGGETGELFF,TGTGCCACCAGTGATTTCCCGGGAGGGGAAACCGGGGAGCTGTTTTTT
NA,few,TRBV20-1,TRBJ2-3,CSAHRDTSTDTQYF,TGCAGTGCCCATCGGGACACCTCCACAGATACGCAGTATTTT
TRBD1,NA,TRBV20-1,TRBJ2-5,CSARDPGGSGETQYF,TGCAGTGCTAGAGATCCAGGGGGCTCGGGAGAGACCCAGTACTTC
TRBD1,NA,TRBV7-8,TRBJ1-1,CASSLGRQGWNTEAFF,TGTGCCAGCAGCTTAGGTCGACAGGGTTGGAACACTGAAGCTTTCTTT
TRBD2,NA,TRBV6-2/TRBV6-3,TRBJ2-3,CASLLAGDGDTQYF,TGTGCCAGCCTACTAGCGGGAGATGGAGATACGCAGTATTTT
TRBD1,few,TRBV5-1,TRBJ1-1,CASSAGQSRNTEAFF,TGCGCCAGCAGCGCGGGACAGAGCCGGAACACTGAAGCTTTCTTT
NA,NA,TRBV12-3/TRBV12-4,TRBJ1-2,CASSLAEAYGYTF,TGTGCCAGCAGTTTGGCAGAGGCCTATGGCTACACCTTC
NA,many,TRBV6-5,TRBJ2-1,CASSYSAYNEQFF,TGTGCCAGCAGTTACTCGGCCTACAATGAGCAGTTCTTC
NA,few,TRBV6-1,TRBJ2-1,CASSVIPGLTTYNEQFF,TGTGCCAGCAGTGTTATTCCGGGACTTACTACCTACAATGAGCAGTTCTTC
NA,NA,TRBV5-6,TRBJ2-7,CASSSLQGIPYEQYF,TGTGCCAGCAGCTCGCTGCAGGGAATCCCCTACGAGCAGTACTTC
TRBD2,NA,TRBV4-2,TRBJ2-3,CASSQGGGPEDTQYF,TGTGCCAGCAGCCAAGGGGGAGGGCCGGAAGATACGCAGTATTTT
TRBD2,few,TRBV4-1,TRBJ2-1,CASTSAGVSHNEQFF,TGCGCCAGCACCTCAGCGGGAGTCTCCCACAATGAGCAGTTCTTC
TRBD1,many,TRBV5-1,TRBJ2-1,CASSQGTGDYNEQFF,TGCGCCAGCAGCCAAGGGACAGGCGATTACAATGAGCAGTTCTTC
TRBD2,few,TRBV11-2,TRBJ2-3,CASSHFLKLAGVADTQYF,TGTGCCAGCAGCCATTTTCTCAAACTAGCGGGAGTAGCAGATACGCAGTATTTT
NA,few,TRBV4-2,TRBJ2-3,CASSLEGGTSTDTQYF,TGTGCCAGCAGCCTTGAGGGGGGAACCAGCACAGATACGCAGTATTTT
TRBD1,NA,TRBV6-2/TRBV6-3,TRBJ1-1,CASQGQGAPNTEAFF,TGTGCCAGCCAGGGACAGGGCGCCCCGAACACTGAAGCTTTCTTT
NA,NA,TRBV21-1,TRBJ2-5,CASSKGLGFSQETQYF,TGTGCCAGCAGCAAAGGGCTAGGGTTCTCCCAAGAGACCCAGTACTTC
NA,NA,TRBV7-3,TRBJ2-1,CASSFIAMRSEQFF,TGTGCCAGCAGCTTTATCGCCATGAGAAGTGAGCAGTTCTTC
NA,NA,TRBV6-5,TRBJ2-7,CASSYSAGQRVGTYEQYF,TGTGCCAGCAGTTACTCTGCCGGACAGCGGGTGGGGACGTACGAGCAGTACTTC
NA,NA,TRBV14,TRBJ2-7,CASSSPLGWDAYEQYF,TGTGCCAGCAGCTCCCCTCTCGGGTGGGATGCCTACGAGCAGTACTTC
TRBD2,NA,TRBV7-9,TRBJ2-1,CASRPTSGVVNEQFF,TGTGCCAGCAGGCCTACTAGCGGGGTAGTAAATGAGCAGTTCTTC
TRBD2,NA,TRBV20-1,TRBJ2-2,CSARNSGAGELFF,TGCAGTGCTAGAAATAGCGGGGCCGGGGAGCTGTTTTTT
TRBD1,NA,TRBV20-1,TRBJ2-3,CSAPPGPTGAWTDTQYF,TGCAGTGCCCCACCCGGACCCACAGGGGCCTGGACAGATACGCAGTATTTT
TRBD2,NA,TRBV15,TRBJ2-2,CATSRDRTSGNDGELFF,TGTGCCACCAGCAGAGATAGGACTAGCGGGAATGACGGGGAGCTGTTTTTT
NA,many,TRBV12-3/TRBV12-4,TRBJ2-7,CASSFGGFRSYEQYF,TGTGCCAGCAGTTTTGGGGGATTCCGGTCCTACGAGCAGTACTTC
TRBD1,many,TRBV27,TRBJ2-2,CASSLRVGQGGLSGELFF,TGTGCCAGCAGTTTAAGAGTCGGACAGGGGGGTCTCTCCGGGGAGCTGTTTTTT
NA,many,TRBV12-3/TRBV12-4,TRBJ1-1,CASSEFEGTEAFF,TGTGCCAGCAGTGAATTCGAGGGCACTGAAGCTTTCTTT
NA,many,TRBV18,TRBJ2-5,CASSPLDRGFPLETQYF,TGTGCCAGCTCACCACTGGACAGAGGTTTTCCTTTAGAGACCCAGTACTTC
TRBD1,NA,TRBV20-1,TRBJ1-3,CSATQGAGNTIYF,TGCAGTGCGACCCAGGGGGCTGGAAACACCATATATTTT